These 23 T cell receptor beta chains were all obtained from the same sample, sequenced in a study of T cells in Graves' hyperthyroidism and ophthalmopathy. The source material, RNA transcripts, was used to amplify TCR beta CDR3 regions. During a first-round RT-PCR of the TCR CDR3, the HTBI primer set was used. TCRdb ran MiXCR on the multiplex PCR reads and lists one entry per CDR3 protein. The table records under 650,000 distinct CDR3 sequences, under 20% of them present only once. Material: blood. These receptors all stem from a woman aged 25 to 45 with Graves' hyperthyroidism.

V usage is TRBV30 and J usage is TRBJ2-5; the match to TRBD2 covers 7 bases. The length of the CDR3 is 16 residues. CDR1 and CDR2 from the germline V gene are GTSNPN and SVGIG (reference sequence). With 0 bases clipped from V and 2 bases from J, the junction kept 9 bases outside the gene matches. CDR3 DNA sequence: TGTGCCTGGAGTGTACAAGCGGGACCTCTACAAGAGACCCAGTACTTC. Translated, it gives CAWSVQAGPLQETQYF.

The table lists this clonotype with a few counts. The genes are TRBV12-3 or TRBV12-4 and TRBJ2-7, with D possibly TRBD1 on 5 matching bases. The CDR3 length is 17 residues. The V and J ends lost 6 bases and 2 bases respectively, with 23 bases between them. CDR3 in amino acids: CASSFEAVPRGPYEQYF. As DNA, the CDR3 is TGTGCCAGCAGCTTCGAGGCTGTTCCTAGGGGCCCCTACGAGCAGTACTTC.

This clonotype came up many times. This sequence joins TRBV10-2 and TRBJ2-1; D is possibly TRBD2 (6 bases). Germline V gene data show CDR1 as WSHSY and CDR2 as SAAADI. The ends were cut back, 8 bases at V and 9 bases at J, with 17 bases in the middle. The length of the CDR3 is 13 residues. CDR3: CASAKGGGGEQFF. CDR3 nucleotides: TGCGCCAGCGCTAAGGGAGGAGGTGGTGAGCAGTTCTTC.

The table lists this clonotype with many counts. This sequence joins TRBV20-1 and TRBJ1-5; weak D call: TRBD1 (5 bases). V dropped 2 bases and J dropped 4 bases, with 15 bases sitting between them. The CDR3 covers 15 residues. The germline CDR1 and CDR2 sequences are DFQATT and SNEGSKA (reference sequence). The CDR3 DNA follows: TGCAGTGCTAGAATTACCGGGGCGAAGAATCAGCCCCAGCATTTT. Translation: CSARITGAKNQPQHF.

The gene calls are TRBV6-1 and TRBJ1-2, with 11 bases fitting TRBD1. Trimming at V came to 0 bases and at J to 1 base, leaving 16 bases not matched to a gene. Germline assignment: CDR1 MNHNS and CDR2 SASEGT. The CDR3 spans 21 residues. The CDR3 DNA is TGTGCCAGCAGTGAAGCTGCAGTTGTGCCGGGACAGGGGGGGGATAACTATGGCTACACCTTC. It codes for CASSEAAVVPGQGGDNYGYTF.

The V call is TRBV20-1, the J call TRBJ2-1, with 13 bases aligning to TRBD2. Germline-derived CDR1 and CDR2 are DFQATT and SNEGSKA (reference sequence). The CDR3 spans 15 residues. The V and J ends lost 4 bases and 7 bases, in that order; junction bases with no gene match: 7. Here the CDR3 reads CSATPGLAGINEQFF. The CDR3 bases are TGCAGTGCTACTCCGGGACTAGCGGGGATTAATGAGCAGTTCTTC.

This clonotype was counted between two and nine times. The chain recombines TRBV15 with TRBJ1-1; D is possibly TRBD1 (6 bases). The CDR3 covers 14 residues. Germline V gene data show CDR1 as LNHNV and CDR2 as YYDKDF (reference sequence). V lost 7 bases and J 5 bases, leaving 17 bases between the germline ends. The CDR3 DNA follows: TGTGCCACCAATAAGCGTACAGGGAGGACTGAAGCTTTCTTT. Translating it yields CATNKRTGRTEAFF.

The table lists this clonotype with many counts. The gene calls are TRBV15 and TRBJ2-1, with a weak D call TRBD1 (5 bases). V gave up 2 bases and J gave up 7 bases, with 12 bases separating them. Germline-derived CDR1 and CDR2 are LNHNV and YYDKDF (reference sequence). The CDR3 is 14 amino acids. Here the CDR3 DNA reads TGTGCCACCAGCAGACTGGGCAGGGAAAATGAGCAGTTCTTC. Amino acid sequence: CATSRLGRENEQFF. Looking up the rest from reference TRBV15 and TRBJ2-1 gives the full variable domain: DAMVIQNPRYQVTQFGKPVTLSCSQTLNHNVMYWYQQKSSQAPKLLFHYYDKDFNNEADTPDNFQSRRPNTSFCFLDIRSPGLGDTAMYLCATSRLGRENEQFFGPGTRLTVL.

This clonotype showed up many times. The chain is built from TRBV28 and TRBJ1-2; D not resolved. CDR3 size: 16 residues. Germline V CDR1 and CDR2: MDHEN, SYDVKM. V was clipped by 2 bases and J by 8 bases, with 21 bases between them. DNA for the CDR3: TGTGCCAGCAGTTTAATCGGGCGAGGCCGGGCTTCAGGCTACACCTTC. As protein: CASSLIGRGRASGYTF.

The CDR3 protein is CSARDPLGGPGQFF. The CDR3 bases are TGCAGTGCTAGAGATCCTTTGGGTGGTCCTGGGCAGTTCTTC. The rearrangement joins TRBV20-1 to TRBJ2-1; the D is unclear. Trimming removed 0 bases at V and 12 bases at J, with 18 bases between. The CDR3 length is 14 residues. CDR1 and CDR2 from the germline V gene are DFQATT and SNEGSKA (reference sequence).

The chain has TRBV19 and TRBJ2-1; TRBD2 aligns across 10 bases. With V trimmed by 10 bases and J by 11 bases, 5 bases remained unmatched. Germline values: CDR1 LNHDA, CDR2 SQIVND (reference sequence). This CDR3 has 11 amino acids. The CDR3 nucleotides read TGTGCCACCCTAGCGGGAGTTCAGCAGTTCTTC. Protein: CATLAGVQQFF.

In this sample, this clonotype turned up a few times. The chain recombines TRBV13 with TRBJ1-2; TRBD1 aligns across 7 bases. The length of the CDR3 is 14 residues. V shed 4 bases, J shed 6 bases, and the junction held 8 bases outside the gene matches. Germline values: CDR1 PRHDT, CDR2 FYEKMQ (reference sequence). The CDR3 nucleotides read TGTGCCAGCAGCTCCGGACAGGCGGAAAATGGCTACACCTTC. Its protein product is CASSSGQAENGYTF.

The V call is TRBV2, the J call TRBJ1-6; D is unresolved. The CDR3 covers 11 residues. V dropped 1 base and J dropped 16 bases, with 8 bases sitting between them. Per germline, CDR1 SNHLY and CDR2 FYNNEI. The CDR3 DNA reads TGTGCCAGCAGTGAAGTCGACACTCTCCACTTT. Residues: CASSEVDTLHF.

Ten or more counts support this clonotype. The rearrangement joins TRBV2 to TRBJ2-3; D remains ambiguous. In germline, CDR1 is SNHLY, CDR2 FYNNEI. The CDR3 covers 13 residues. V dropped 7 bases and J dropped 4 bases, with 12 bases sitting between them. CDR3 nucleotide sequence: TGTGCCAGCAATCAGGCTCCCCCAGATACGCAGTATTTT. Translated: CASNQAPPDTQYF.

The sample holds a few counts of this clonotype. This chain links TRBV29-1 with TRBJ1-4; perhaps TRBD1 as D (6 bases). Germline CDR1 reads SQVTM; CDR2 reads ANQGSEA. This CDR3 contains 14 residues. V lost 6 bases to trimming and J lost 8 bases, with 19 bases between them. CDR3 DNA sequence: TGCAGCGTGGAGACAGGCAAGGGGTTCGAAAAACTGTTTTTT. As protein: CSVETGKGFEKLFF.

This clonotype was counted only a few times. The chain combines TRBV30 with TRBJ2-7, with a weak D call TRBD1 (5 bases). V was shortened by 1 base and J by 0 bases, with 13 bases between the two germline ends. CDR1 GTSNPN and CDR2 SVGIG come from the germline V gene (reference sequence). The CDR3 loop spans 15 amino acids. The CDR3 sequence: CAWSEAGQPSYEQYF. The CDR3 DNA sequence: TGTGCCTGGAGTGAAGCAGGGCAACCCTCCTACGAGCAGTACTTC.

In its sample, this clonotype was seen many times. V usage is TRBV19 and J usage is TRBJ1-5, with 10 positions matching TRBD1. With V trimmed by 2 bases and J by 6 bases, 16 bases remained unmatched. Germline-derived CDR1 and CDR2 are LNHDA and SQIVND (reference sequence). The CDR3 loop spans 19 amino acids. The CDR3 region is CASSISMTGGLNGGQPQHF. The CDR3 DNA is TGTGCCAGTAGTATAAGTATGACAGGGGGCTTGAACGGCGGTCAGCCCCAGCATTTT.

At least ten counts were recorded for this clonotype. The gene calls are TRBV28 and TRBJ1-5; D not resolved. There are 13 residues in the CDR3. Trimming pared 9 bases from V and 1 base from J, leaving 10 bases between. Germline V lookup: CDR1 MDHEN, CDR2 SYDVKM. In nucleotides, the CDR3 is TGTGCCAGGGTTGGGGAGAGCAATCAGCCCCAGCATTTT. Translating gives CARVGESNQPQHF.

This clonotype was counted between two and nine times. The rearrangement uses TRBV6-1 and TRBJ2-5, with 7 bases identical to TRBD1. Germline trimming cut 1 base from V and 3 bases from J; bases unmatched to any gene: 5. Germline assignment: CDR1 MNHNS and CDR2 SASEGT. The CDR3 is 15 amino acids. Here the CDR3 DNA reads TGTGCCAGCAGTGAAGGTCGTACAGGGGAAGAGACCCAGTACTTC. Residues: CASSEGRTGEETQYF.

A few counts support this clonotype. The V gene is TRBV6-2 or TRBV6-3, the J gene TRBJ1-5, with D perhaps matching TRBD1 (5 bases). The CDR3 is 16 amino acids. CDR1 is MNHEY and CDR2 is SVGEGT in the germline V gene. Trimming shortened V by 6 bases and J by 4 bases, and 19 bases separated the two germline ends. The CDR3 nucleotides are TGTGCCAGCAGCCTAGAGGCGGGGGAAAGGAATCAGCCCCAGCATTTT. This translates into CASSLEAGERNQPQHF.

This clonotype came up many times. The chain has TRBV20-1 and TRBJ2-1; TRBD2 might be the D (6 bases). The CDR3 is 15 amino acids. Germline V CDR1 and CDR2: DFQATT, SNEGSKA (reference sequence). Trimming removed 6 bases from V and 4 bases from J, with 19 bases in between. CDR3 bases: TGCAGTGCAAATCTAATGGAGGGCCGGTACAATGAGCAGTTCTTC. Its translation: CSANLMEGRYNEQFF.

The chain recombines TRBV7-3 with TRBJ2-7; possible D gene TRBD2, 6 bases. This CDR3 is built from 15 residues. V was trimmed by 1 base and J by 6 bases, leaving 16 bases between them. Germline loops: CDR1 SGHTA, CDR2 FQGTGA. The CDR3 bases are TGTGCCAGCAGCTTAATTGGGGTCGGGAGTACCGAGCAGTACTTC. Translating gives CASSLIGVGSTEQYF.

With respect to this clonotype: Given a much more abundant clone one base away, this may be a read error. The chain has TRBV28 and TRBJ1-2; D call uncertain. The CDR3 is made up of 11 amino acids. CDR1 and CDR2 (germline): MDHEN, SYDVKM. The CDR3 nucleotides read TGTGCCGGCAGTTTACGCTATGGCTACACCTTC. Translated, it gives CAGSLRYGYTF.